Presented here are 22 T cell receptor beta chains from one specimen sequenced in a study of CD8 T cells in Susac syndrome. With random hexamers, 0.5 to 1 ug RNA was reverse transcribed. TCRdb called the immunoSEQ multiplex PCR reads again in MiXCR, with one record for every CDR3 protein. Of around 200,000 distinct CDR3 sequences in the sample, roughly 94% are singletons; the top ten hold less than 0.11%. Material: CD4+ T cells from PBMCs. All receptors come from a human donor in good health.

This sequence joins TRBV25-1 and TRBJ2-7, with D unresolved. Germline V gene data show CDR1 as MGHDK and CDR2 as SYGVNS. V was clipped by 2 bases and J by 0 bases, with 17 bases between them. This CDR3 has 17 residues. The CDR3 region is CASSERADLSFSYEQYV. Written as DNA, the CDR3 is TGTGCCAGCAGTGAAAGGGCTGACCTTTCCTTCTCCTACGAGCAGTACGTC.

This chain joins TRBV20-1 and TRBJ1-1; D is unclear. The CDR3 consists of 13 residues. Germline CDR1 DFQATT, CDR2 SNEGSKA (reference sequence). V shed 0 bases and J shed 1 base, with 6 bases lying between them. The CDR3 DNA reads as TGCAGTGCTAGAGATCTGAGGAACACTGAAGCTTTCTTT. This translates into CSARDLRNTEAFF.

The chain joins TRBV5-6 to TRBJ2-5; no firm D call. CDR3 length equals 15 residues. The germline gives CDR1 SGHDT, CDR2 YYEEEE. V lost 2 bases to trimming and J lost 2 bases, with 13 bases between them. The CDR3: CASSFWLTDQETQYF. CDR3 coding DNA: TGTGCCAGCAGCTTTTGGTTGACGGATCAAGAGACCCAGTACTTC.

This chain connects TRBV11-2 to TRBJ1-5; D gene ambiguous. The ends were cut back, 0 bases at V and 3 bases at J, with 6 bases in the middle. CDR1 is SGHAT, CDR2 FQNNGV, per germline. The CDR3 extends over 14 amino acids. In DNA, the CDR3 is TGTGCCAGCAGCTTAGATGGCATCAATCAGCCCCAGCATTTT. Its translation is CASSLDGINQPQHF.

The rearrangement uses TRBV9 and TRBJ2-1, with 9 positions matching TRBD2. Trimming at V came to 2 bases and at J to 1 base, leaving 1 base not matched to a gene. Germline loops: CDR1 SGDLS, CDR2 YYNGEE. The CDR3 contains 15 residues. This chain's CDR3 is CASSVTSGSYNEQFF. DNA for the CDR3: TGTGCCAGCAGCGTTACTAGCGGGTCCTACAATGAGCAGTTCTTC. The variable domain in full, with the rest retrieved from reference TRBV9 and TRBJ2-1, is DSGVTQTPKHLITATGQRVTLRCSPRSGDLSVYWYQQSLDQGLQFLIQYYNGEERAKGNILERFSAQQFPDLHSELNLSSLELGDSALYFCASSVTSGSYNEQFFGPGTRLTVL.

The genes are TRBV25-1 and TRBJ1-1; 8 bases are shared with TRBD1. Unmatched junction bases numbered 6, after V lost 5 bases and J lost 1 base. In germline, CDR1 is MGHDK, CDR2 SYGVNS. The CDR3 covers 15 residues. The CDR3 DNA reads TGTGCCAGCAGTCCCCTGGACAGGGCGAACACTGAAGCTTTCTTT. This sequence encodes CASSPLDRANTEAFF.

This chain uses TRBV12-3 or TRBV12-4 with TRBJ2-7; 8 nucleotides match TRBD1. V was clipped by 6 bases and J by 2 bases; unmatched bases: 9. The CDR3 spans 15 residues. The CDR3 protein is CASSDTGGHPYEQYF. The CDR3 DNA reads TGTGCCAGCAGCGACACAGGGGGGCACCCCTACGAGCAGTACTTC.

The V call is TRBV20-1, the J call TRBJ2-3, with TRBD2 matching 7 bases. The J segment lost 6 bases and the V segment lost 3 bases, leaving 3 bases of the junction unmatched. Germline CDR1 DFQATT, CDR2 SNEGSKA (reference sequence). CDR3 length: 12 residues. The CDR3 DNA is TGCAGTGCTAGGGTTAGCGGGGATACGCAGTATTTT. The encoded protein is CSARVSGDTQYF.

The chain combines TRBV30 with TRBJ1-2; D ambiguous. CDR3 length equals 13 residues. The germline V and J ends were trimmed by 3 bases and 5 bases, with 13 bases remaining between them. Looked up from germline, CDR1 is GTSNPN and CDR2 is SVGIG (reference sequence). CDR3 protein: CAWSDAGVYGYTF. CDR3 DNA: TGTGCCTGGAGCGACGCCGGAGTATATGGCTACACCTTC.

This chain uses TRBV28 with TRBJ2-2; 7 nucleotides agree with TRBD1. The junction had 2 bases not matched to a gene; V was cut back by 10 bases and J by 0 bases. The germline CDR1 and CDR2 sequences are MDHEN and SYDVKM. The CDR3 is 13 residues long. The CDR3 DNA sequence: TGTGCCATCGGGACAGCGAACACCGGGGAGCTGTTTTTT. Its protein is CAIGTANTGELFF.

This clonotype was recorded once. The rearrangement uses TRBV20-1 and TRBJ2-5, with a weak D call TRBD1 (6 bases). Trimming removed 3 bases from V and 1 base from J, with 9 bases in between. CDR3 length: 13 amino acids. Germline lookup yields CDR1 DFQATT and CDR2 SNEGSKA (reference sequence). The CDR3 nucleotides are TGCAGTGCTAGTAAGGGGGTCCAAGAGACCCAGTACTTC. This gives the protein CSASKGVQETQYF.

The rearrangement joins TRBV5-6 to TRBJ2-7; perhaps TRBD2 as D (6 bases). CDR1 and CDR2 from the germline V gene are SGHDT and YYEEEE. Deletions cut 4 bases from V and 2 bases from J, with 19 bases between. The CDR3 is 16 residues long. The CDR3 coding sequence is TGTGCCAGCAGCCTGGGACTGGCAGTGGGTCCCTACGAGCAGTACTTC. Its translation: CASSLGLAVGPYEQYF.

The chain carries TRBV12-3 or TRBV12-4 and TRBJ1-5; maybe TRBD1 (6 bases). The CDR3 runs to 14 residues. Trimming took off 6 bases at V and 3 bases at J, with 12 bases between the two ends. The DNA for the CDR3 is TGTGCCAGCAGCCAAGGACAGAACAATCAGCCCCAGCATTTT. The encoded protein is CASSQGQNNQPQHF.

The chain's CDR3 is CASSQGGGYEQYV. The CDR3, as DNA: TGTGCCAGCAGCCAAGGGGGAGGGTACGAGCAGTACGTC. The chain recombines TRBV3-1 with TRBJ2-7; 7 bases map to TRBD2. The CDR3 is made up of 13 amino acids. Germline CDR1 reads LGHDT; CDR2 reads YNNKEL (reference sequence). V was clipped by 1 base and J by 4 bases; unmatched bases: 1.

The gene calls are TRBV28 and TRBJ1-2; D unresolved. V was cut by 7 bases and J by 5 bases, with 11 bases left in between. Germline V gene lookup returns CDR1 MDHEN and CDR2 SYDVKM. CDR3 length: 12 residues. The CDR3 region is CASKRDKYGYTF. The CDR3 DNA sequence: TGTGCCAGCAAAAGAGACAAGTATGGCTACACCTTC.

The V call is TRBV3-1, the J call TRBJ2-3; perhaps D is TRBD1 or TRBD2 (5 bases each). Germline-derived CDR1 and CDR2 are LGHDT and YNNKEL (reference sequence). V was cut by 6 bases and J by 3 bases, with 10 bases left in between. The CDR3 runs to 13 residues. CDR3 residues: CASRNGATDTQYF. CDR3 sequence (DNA): TGTGCCAGCAGAAACGGGGCGACAGATACGCAGTATTTT.

This chain links TRBV20-1 with TRBJ2-1; D may match TRBD1 or TRBD2 (5 bases each). CDR3 length: 12 residues. Germline V CDR1 and CDR2: DFQATT, SNEGSKA (reference sequence). This CDR3 is CTLGVSYNEQFF. Here the CDR3 DNA reads TGCACCTTGGGGGTCTCCTACAATGAGCAGTTCTTC.

The J gene is TRBJ1-2, the V gene TRBV15, with no clear D. V lost 2 bases to trimming and J lost 8 bases, with 12 bases between them. The CDR3 totals 13 residues. CDR1 LNHNV and CDR2 YYDKDF come from the germline V gene (reference sequence). DNA of the CDR3: TGTGCCACCAGCAGACCCAGCATAGGAGGCTACACCTTC. Its protein product is CATSRPSIGGYTF.

The CDR3 region is CASSRSGGTKLTEQFF. As DNA, the CDR3 is TGTGCCAGCAGCCGCTCGGGCGGGACTAAATTAACCGAGCAGTTCTTC. This chain joins TRBV14 and TRBJ2-1, with 7 bases lining up with TRBD2. The germline V gene encodes CDR1 SGHDN and CDR2 FVKESK. V was clipped by 4 bases and J by 10 bases; unmatched bases: 16. The CDR3 is made up of 16 amino acids.

The rearrangement joins TRBV25-1 to TRBJ2-7; the match to TRBD1 covers 7 bases. Unmatched junction bases numbered 5, after V lost 7 bases and J lost 2 bases. Germline CDR1 reads MGHDK; CDR2 reads SYGVNS. The CDR3 consists of 13 residues. In DNA form, the CDR3 reads TGTGCCAGCAAGGGACAGAATCCCTACGAGCAGTACTTC. Its protein product is CASKGQNPYEQYF.

The chain uses TRBV6-5 and TRBJ1-5, with D hard to call. In germline, CDR1 is MNHEY, CDR2 SVGAGI. This CDR3 contains 16 residues. The V and J ends lost 7 bases and 0 bases respectively, with 16 bases between them. The CDR3 loop is CASKFTGGGSNQPQHF. For the CDR3, the DNA is TGTGCCAGCAAGTTTACGGGTGGTGGTAGCAATCAGCCCCAGCATTTT.

This clonotype is a singleton in its sample. J is TRBJ2-1 and V is TRBV11-3, with no clear D. Germline V gives CDR1 SGHNT, CDR2 YENEEA. The V end was cut by 4 bases, the J end by 8 bases, with 6 bases between. The CDR3 is 11 amino acids. This chain's CDR3 is CASSSSDEQFF. DNA for the CDR3: TGTGCCAGCAGCTCCTCGGATGAGCAGTTCTTC.